This T cell receptor (beta chain) derives from a study of blood T cells in healthy people across ages. Study-wide points: Per million T cells, TCR beta diversity dropped roughly linearly as age increased.

This clonotype showed up just once. Its target is unknown. Germline V gives CDR1 MNHEY, CDR2 SMNVEV (reference sequence). V lost 6 bases to trimming and J lost 6 bases; unmatched junction nucleotides: 10. The CDR3 length is 17 residues. The second PCR ran about 6 to 11 cycles with a sample-barcoded 5' primer and J-beta primers. MiXCR, run by TCRdb on the 5' RACE reads, gives a single entry per CDR3 protein. The repertoire consists of around 1,500,000 distinct CDR3 sequences, with about 43% occurring once and the leading ten covering 7.9%. Samples each yielded at least 5 micrograms of total RNA. Sequenced: blood. The receptor was derived from a woman under 30 in good health. V and J are TRBV27 and TRBJ1-6; 11 nucleotides align to TRBD1. The CDR3 loop reads CASSFGQGAYGNSPLHF. The CDR3 bases are TGTGCCAGCAGCTTCGGACAGGGGGCTTATGGTAATTCACCCCTCCACTTT.